These T cell receptor beta chains were read from a single sample in a study of blood T cells in healthy people across ages. TCRdb fed the 5' RACE reads into MiXCR, producing one record per CDR3 protein. The repertoire includes 1.5 million to 1.9 million distinct CDR3 sequences, approximately 43% of them detected once, and roughly 3.7% sits in the top ten. Sample: blood. The receptors derive from a young woman in good health. The CDR3 runs from the conserved cysteine through the conserved F or W. The order of the fields is J gene, D gene, clone size, V gene, CDR3 length, CDR3 DNA, CDR3 protein. A D gene is named only where the DNA matches it firmly. The size entry is marked missing in some rows and otherwise reads once, few, many or a size class.

TRBJ2-3 . . TRBV12-5 14 TGTGCTAGTGGTTTTCGGCAGGGCACAGATACGCAGTATTTT CASGFRQGTDTQYF
TRBJ2-7 . . TRBV13 14 TGTGCCGGCAGCTTCGGGACGGCCGGATACGAGCAGTACTTC CAGSFGTAGYEQYF
TRBJ2-3 TRBD2 . TRBV6-2/TRBV6-3 17 TGTGCCAGCAGTTATTCGGGACTAGCGGGTCCCACAGATACGCAGTATTTT CASSYSGLAGPTDTQYF
TRBJ2-1 . . TRBV11-2 15 TGTGCCAGCAGTCCCCTAGCGAAATCCTACAATGAGCAGTTCTTC CASSPLAKSYNEQFF
TRBJ2-1 TRBD1 . TRBV7-9 17 TGTGCCAGCAGCCCGAACGGGGACAGTGGATTATACAATGAGCAGTTCTTC CASSPNGDSGLYNEQFF
TRBJ1-2 . few TRBV20-1 14 TGCAGTGCTAGAGATCAGACAGCCTTATATGGCTACACCTTC CSARDQTALYGYTF
TRBJ2-3 TRBD1 . TRBV10-3 13 TGTGCCATCAGACAGGGGATTTTAGATACGCAGTATTTT CAIRQGILDTQYF
TRBJ1-5 TRBD1 few TRBV29-1 14 TGCAGCGTCACGACAGGGGTAAGCAATCAGCCCCAGCATTTT CSVTTGVSNQPQHF
TRBJ2-1 . . TRBV4-1 16 TGCGCCAGCAGCCAAGCGGGTCTTCGCGGGTACAATGAGCAGTTCTTC CASSQAGLRGYNEQFF
TRBJ2-1 . . TRBV7-9 12 TGTGCCAGCAGCTCCCTCCTGTATGAGCAGTTCTTC CASSSLLYEQFF
TRBJ2-1 . . TRBV3-1 17 TGTGCCAGCAGCCAAGAGGGGTGGGGGCAAGCGGGGAATGAGCAGTTCTTC CASSQEGWGQAGNEQFF
TRBJ2-1 . . TRBV11-2 14 TGTGCCAGCAGCTTGGTGGGGGATGGTAATGAGCAGTTCTTC CASSLVGDGNEQFF
TRBJ1-6 TRBD1 few TRBV7-2 15 TGTGCCAGCAGATATATGCAGGGACAGGGTTCACCCCTCCACTTT CASRYMQGQGSPLHF
TRBJ2-3 . few TRBV11-3 14 TGTGCCAGCAGCTTGGTTCAGGGTTTCGGTACGCAGTATTTT CASSLVQGFGTQYF
TRBJ1-2 . . TRBV27 14 TGTGCCAGCAGTTTTTCGGGGGCGTTGCCAAGCTACACCTTC CASSFSGALPSYTF
TRBJ2-1 . . TRBV7-6 13 TGTGCCAGCAGCTTGGAGGGGAATTTTGGGCAGTTCTTC CASSLEGNFGQFF
TRBJ2-7 . few TRBV27 15 TGTGCCAGCAGTTTAAGGGGGGACTACCCCTACGAGCAGTACTTC CASSLRGDYPYEQYF
TRBJ2-7 TRBD2 once TRBV12-3/TRBV12-4 14 TGTGCCACCACCCCCCTAGCGGGGGTCAATGAGCAGTACTTC CATTPLAGVNEQYF
TRBJ2-1 TRBD2 . TRBV19 15 TGTGCCAGTAGTATCAGAGCGGGACTATACAATGAGCAGTTCTTC CASSIRAGLYNEQFF
TRBJ1-4 . few TRBV11-2 13 TGTGCCAGCGGGGGGGTGACTAATGAAAAACTGTTTTTT CASGGVTNEKLFF
TRBJ2-1 TRBD2 once TRBV10-3 14 TGTGCCATCGTCGCCGGGACTAGTAACAATGAGCAGTTCTTC CAIVAGTSNNEQFF
TRBJ2-1 . . TRBV18 16 TGTGCCAGCTCACCCGCCGGGACACAAACCTACAATGAGCAGTTCTTC CASSPAGTQTYNEQFF
TRBJ1-6 . . TRBV9 16 TGTGCCAGCAGCGTAGCAGTTAGCTCCTATAATTCACCCCTCCACTTT CASSVAVSSYNSPLHF
TRBJ2-7 TRBD2 . TRBV20-1 14 TGCAGCGCCCCACTAGCGGGAGACTCCTACGAGCAGTACTTC CSAPLAGDSYEQYF
TRBJ1-3 . . TRBV6-5 15 TGTGCCAGCAGAAGACAGGAATACTCTGGAAGCACCATATATTTT CASRRQEYSGSTIYF
TRBJ1-5 TRBD1 . TRBV27 16 TGTGCCAGCAGTTTATGGGGACAGGGCAGCAATCAGCCCCAGCATTTT CASSLWGQGSNQPQHF
TRBJ2-3 . few TRBV9 16 TGTGCCAGCAGCAGAACGACCCTCTTAATGGGTGATACGCAGTATTTT CASSRTTLLMGDTQYF
TRBJ2-7 . . TRBV20-1 13 TGCAGTGCTCCCGAAAGCTCCTACAATGAGCAGTACTTC CSAPESSYNEQYF
TRBJ1-3 . few TRBV3-1 15 TGTGCCAGCAGCCAAGCATGGGGACCTGGAAACACCATATATTTT CASSQAWGPGNTIYF
TRBJ1-4 . . TRBV6-2/TRBV6-3 17 TGTGCCAGCAGTTACCAGAACCCCGGGGCAACTAATGAAAAACTGTTTTTT CASSYQNPGATNEKLFF
TRBJ1-6 . . TRBV20-1 14 TGCAGTGCTAGTTTGGGTTCCTATAATTCACCCCTCCACTTT CSASLGSYNSPLHF
TRBJ1-6 TRBD1 few TRBV6-1 15 TGTGCCAGCAGTGGGGACAGGGGTCTTGATTCACCCCTCCACTTT CASSGDRGLDSPLHF
TRBJ2-2 . few TRBV4-2 13 TGTGCCAGCAGCCAAGAACCGCCCGGAGAGCTGTTTTTT CASSQEPPGELFF
TRBJ1-2 TRBD1 few TRBV5-4 14 TGTGCCAGCAGCCCACAGACAGGGAACTATGGCTACACCTTC CASSPQTGNYGYTF
TRBJ2-7 . . TRBV15 14 TGTGCCACCAGCGGGGACATGGGCACCTACGAGCAGTACTTC CATSGDMGTYEQYF
TRBJ1-1 . . TRBV3-1 18 TGTGCCAGCAGCCAAGATAGGGGTGGGGGCACAAAGATCACTGAAGCTTTCTTT CASSQDRGGGTKITEAFF
TRBJ1-1 . . TRBV28 16 TGTGCCAGCAGTGACTATTCCTGGACGGCGAACACTGAAGCTTTCTTT CASSDYSWTANTEAFF
TRBJ1-5 TRBD1 . TRBV20-1 14 TGCAGTGCTAGAGTGGCAGGGGGGAATCAGCCCCAGCATTTT CSARVAGGNQPQHF
TRBJ2-1 . few TRBV29-1 13 TGCAGCTCCTTAGAGTCAGGGTACAATGAGCAGTTCTTC CSSLESGYNEQFF
TRBJ2-3 . . TRBV6-2/TRBV6-3 14 TGTGCCAGCAGTTACTGGGGACTCACAGATACGCAGTATTTT CASSYWGLTDTQYF
TRBJ1-1 . once TRBV6-5 14 TGTGCCAGCAGTTACATAGGAGCGGGGACTGAAGCTTTCTTT CASSYIGAGTEAFF
TRBJ1-2 . . TRBV11-2 13 TGTGCCAGCAGCTTAGAGCGGACCGGGGGCTACACCTTC CASSLERTGGYTF
TRBJ1-6 TRBD1 few TRBV6-6 16 TGTGCCAGCAGTACACCCTCTGACAGGGCCAATTCACCCCTCCACTTT CASSTPSDRANSPLHF
TRBJ1-6 TRBD1 . TRBV28 20 TGTGCCAGCAGTTTCTCTAGCGAACCCGGGACAGAGGGAGGTAATTCACCCCTCCACTTT CASSFSSEPGTEGGNSPLHF
TRBJ2-5 . few TRBV3-1 14 TGTGCCAGCAGCCAAGAACCGCCAACGGGGACCCAGTACTTC CASSQEPPTGTQYF
TRBJ2-4 TRBD1 few TRBV5-1 14 TGCGCCAGCAGTCAGCGACAGGGCGAGGGCATTCAGTACTTC CASSQRQGEGIQYF
TRBJ2-5 . many TRBV29-1 14 TGCAGCGCACGGCGAGGGTTATCTATGGAGACCCAGTACTTC CSARRGLSMETQYF
TRBJ2-5 . few TRBV6-6 16 TGTGCCAGCAGTTATTATCCGGCAGGGCGTGAAGAGACCCAGTACTTC CASSYYPAGREETQYF
TRBJ2-7 TRBD1 . TRBV12-3/TRBV12-4 13 TGTGCCAGCAGTGGGACAGGGGCAGACGAGCAGTACTTC CASSGTGADEQYF
TRBJ2-1 TRBD2 few TRBV29-1 13 TGCAGCGTGGGACGAGCGGGAGTTTATGAGCAGTTCTTC CSVGRAGVYEQFF
TRBJ2-1 TRBD2 few TRBV19 14 TGTGCCAGTAGTATGCGGGGGGCCTACAATGAGCAGTTCTTC CASSMRGAYNEQFF
TRBJ2-3 TRBD2 many TRBV29-1 14 TGCAGCGTTGTCAGGACTAGCGGCACAGATACGCAGTATTTT CSVVRTSGTDTQYF
TRBJ1-2 . . TRBV7-8 13 TGTGCCAGCAGCTTTGCCTCTAGCTATGGCTACACCTTC CASSFASSYGYTF
TRBJ1-4 TRBD1 . TRBV9 14 TGTGCCAGCAGCGTAGGACAGGGGAATAGGAAACTGTTTTTT CASSVGQGNRKLFF
TRBJ1-2 . few TRBV20-1 14 TGCAGTGCTAACCCTCCTTCAGGGTACTATGGCTACACCTTC CSANPPSGYYGYTF
TRBJ1-2 . . TRBV5-1 15 TGCGCCAGCAGCTTGGGGCACTCCGAAAACTATGGCTACACCTTC CASSLGHSENYGYTF
TRBJ1-1 . few TRBV4-1 14 TGCGCCAGCAGCCAAGATCTCGGGAGCACTGAAGCTTTCTTT CASSQDLGSTEAFF
TRBJ1-5 . few TRBV21-1 17 TGTGCCAGCAGCTCTTCGGTGGGGGGCCGGGGCAATCAGCCCCAGCATTTT CASSSSVGGRGNQPQHF
TRBJ2-1 TRBD1 . TRBV10-3 13 TGTGCCATCCAGGGGGACACCTACAATGAGCAGTTCTTC CAIQGDTYNEQFF
TRBJ1-6 . . TRBV7-9 16 TGTGCCAGCAGCTTAGGCGGGCTGGATGATAATTCACCCCTCCACTTT CASSLGGLDDNSPLHF